The rows below give T cell receptor beta chains drawn from one sample of a study of metastatic and nonmetastatic thyroid tumors. Using MiXCR, TCRdb reanalyzed the PCR reads. The sample gives 14,000 to 15,000 clones, approximately 23% of which show up once; 7.5% to 9% is in the top ten. The specimen was tumor tissue. The receptors stem from a female donor with papillary thyroid cancer or a benign thyroid nodule (not recorded which). Some clones in this sample may be carry-over from other donors' samples. CDR3s include the opening cysteine and the closing phenylalanine or tryptophan. D genes are given only for firm matches. Not every row has a clone size; where given, it reads once, few, many or a size class.

V gene,J gene,D gene,clone size,CDR3 DNA,CDR3 protein
TRBV10-3,TRBJ2-3,-,few,TGTGCCATCAGTGAGAGGCAGGTGTACTCTATGGATACGCAGTATTTT,CAISERQVYSMDTQYF
TRBV5-1,TRBJ2-3,TRBD2,-,TGCGCCAGCAGCTTGTTGCATAGCGGGGTCGATACGCAGTATTTT,CASSLLHSGVDTQYF
TRBV4-1,TRBJ2-7,TRBD1,medium-sized,TGCGCCAGCAGCCAAACCGGGACAGGGTTATCGCACGAGCAGTACTTC,CASSQTGTGLSHEQYF
TRBV5-5,TRBJ1-3,-,few,TGTGCCAGCAGCTTGTGGGATTACTCTGGAAACACCATATATTTT,CASSLWDYSGNTIYF
TRBV12-3/TRBV12-4,TRBJ2-1,TRBD2,-,TGTGCCAGCAGTTGGACTAGCGAGGAGAGGCAGTTCTTC,CASSWTSEERQFF
TRBV10-2,TRBJ1-1,-,few,TGCGCCAGCACTCGACGGGACACTGAAGCTTTCTTT,CASTRRDTEAFF
TRBV19,TRBJ1-2,-,many,TGTGCCAGTAGTATGGCGGGCGAGCCTGCCTATGGCTACACCTTC,CASSMAGEPAYGYTF
TRBV20-1,TRBJ1-2,-,few,TGCAGTGCTAGAGATGGGAGACAGCCTAACTATGGCTACACCTTC,CSARDGRQPNYGYTF
TRBV5-6,TRBJ1-2,-,many,TGTGCCAGCAGCTTGGGCGGGTTCGGGAATGGCTACACCTTC,CASSLGGFGNGYTF
TRBV6-1,TRBJ1-2,-,few,TGTGCCAGCAGTGCAGGATACTATGGCTACACCTTC,CASSAGYYGYTF
TRBV15,TRBJ2-7,TRBD1,few,TGTGCCACCAGCACCGACAGGGGGCCGGCCTACGAGCAGTACTTC,CATSTDRGPAYEQYF
TRBV20-1,TRBJ2-7,TRBD2,many,TGCAGTGCTAGAGATGGTTTAGCGGGAGGCCGCTACGAGCAGTACTTC,CSARDGLAGGRYEQYF
TRBV28,TRBJ2-2,-,medium-sized,TGTGCCAGCAGCCTAGACAGAAACACCGGGGAGCTGTTTTTT,CASSLDRNTGELFF
TRBV11-1,TRBJ2-1,-,-,TGTGCCAGCAGCAAGGAGGCCGGGACTTTTAATGAGCAGTTCTTC,CASSKEAGTFNEQFF
TRBV3-1,TRBJ1-1,TRBD1,-,TGTGCCAGCAGCCAAGGGTTTACAGGGGAGGGGTCTGAAGCTTTCTTT,CASSQGFTGEGSEAFF
TRBV20-1,TRBJ2-7,TRBD1,many,TGCAGTGCTCCGAACCGGGACAGGGGGACTAGAGAGCAGTACTTC,CSAPNRDRGTREQYF
TRBV30,TRBJ1-1,-,medium-sized,TGTGCCTGGATTAGGAGGGACACTGAAGCTTTCTTT,CAWIRRDTEAFF
TRBV19,TRBJ2-5,TRBD1,many,TGTGCCAGTAGCCTTACTACGAAGAGACAGGGGTTGGAGACCCAGTACTTC,CASSLTTKRQGLETQYF
TRBV28,TRBJ1-5,-,many,TGTGCCAGCAGTTTATCGGGGCGCAATCAGCCCCAGCATTTT,CASSLSGRNQPQHF
TRBV12-3/TRBV12-4,TRBJ2-2,-,few,TGTGCCAGCAGGCGTAACACCGGGGAGCTTTTATTT,CASRRNTGELLF
TRBV11-2,TRBJ2-2,-,-,TGTGCCAGCAGCTTAGAACCCTCGGGCACCGGGGAGCTGTTTTTT,CASSLEPSGTGELFF
TRBV20-1,TRBJ2-7,TRBD2,medium-sized,TGCAGTGCTAGTAAGGGATTTCCGGGACTAGCGGGAGGAGACGAGCAGTACTTC,CSASKGFPGLAGGDEQYF
TRBV5-1,TRBJ2-2,TRBD1,-,TGCGCCAGCAGCTCGTCGGGGACAGGGCGGCCCGGGGAGCTGTTTTTT,CASSSSGTGRPGELFF
TRBV11-3,TRBJ2-3,-,-,TGTGCCAGCAGGAGGGGTCAGACAGATACGCAGTATTTT,CASRRGQTDTQYF
TRBV6-2/TRBV6-3,TRBJ1-2,-,few,TGTGCCAGCAGTTACCGCGGACCGTATGGCTACACCTTC,CASSYRGPYGYTF
TRBV19,TRBJ1-3,TRBD1,medium-sized,TGTGCCAGTAGCCGGACAGGGGCTGGAAACACCATATATTTT,CASSRTGAGNTIYF
TRBV6-2/TRBV6-3,TRBJ1-2,TRBD1,few,TGTGCCAGCAGTTACACTTCCGGGACAGGGGACTATGGCTACACCTTC,CASSYTSGTGDYGYTF
TRBV20-1,TRBJ2-3,-,-,TGCAGTGCCATGCGCCCCGGCACAGATACGCAGTATTTT,CSAMRPGTDTQYF
TRBV6-1,TRBJ2-7,-,few,TGTGCCAGCAGTGAGACTTTAAATACCCTGGGGGAGCAGTACTTC,CASSETLNTLGEQYF
TRBV6-1,TRBJ1-1,-,many,TGTGCCAGTGCGGCCCAGGGGACCACTGAAGCTTTCTTT,CASAAQGTTEAFF
TRBV2,TRBJ1-2,TRBD1,few,TGTGCCAGCAGTGAAGTCGGGACAGGGGGCTATGGCTACACCTTC,CASSEVGTGGYGYTF
TRBV28,TRBJ2-2,TRBD1,many,TGTGCCAGCCGGGGACAGTTGAACACCGGGGAGCTGTTTTTT,CASRGQLNTGELFF
TRBV6-2/TRBV6-3,TRBJ1-1,-,-,TGTGCCAGCAAAACAGGTCGTATTTACACTGAAGCTTTCTTT,CASKTGRIYTEAFF
TRBV20-1,TRBJ1-4,-,many,TGCAGTGCCACCCCGGGGGGGTACGGAAAACTGTTTTTT,CSATPGGYGKLFF
TRBV28,TRBJ2-7,TRBD2,medium-sized,TGTGCCAGCAGAGTAGCGGGAGTTAACGAGCAGTACTTC,CASRVAGVNEQYF
TRBV29-1,TRBJ2-5,-,-,TGCAGCCCTGGAGGGCAGGGTGAGACCCAGTACTTC,CSPGGQGETQYF
TRBV10-2,TRBJ2-1,-,-,TGCGCCAGCAGTGAGTCGGGCCTCCCGACAGAATACAATGAGCAGTTCTTC,CASSESGLPTEYNEQFF
TRBV30,TRBJ1-4,-,medium-sized,TGTGCCTGGGGGGCCGCAGCTCATAATGAAAAACTGTTTTTT,CAWGAAAHNEKLFF
TRBV29-1,TRBJ2-4,TRBD2,many,TGCAGCGTTGAATCGAGCGGGAGATCAAAAAACATTCAGTACTTC,CSVESSGRSKNIQYF
TRBV19,TRBJ2-7,TRBD1,-,TGTGCCAGTATGGACAGGGACTCCTACGAGCAGTACTTC,CASMDRDSYEQYF